This entry is about one T cell receptor beta chain. The entry originates in a study of T-cell memory formation after mild COVID-19. The V segment lost 3 bases and the J segment 5 bases; nucleotides outside the gene matches: 8. CDR3 length: 15 residues. Germline V gives CDR1 SGHRS, CDR2 YFSETQ. TCRdb fed the 5' RACE reads into MiXCR, producing one record per CDR3 protein. The table has 530,000 or so distinct CDR3 sequences, 17% seen once. The receptor comes from an adult woman who had mild COVID-19 (a few samples of this study predate the infection). Cell type and time point are not known. V usage is TRBV5-1 and J usage is TRBJ2-1, with 7 bases matching TRBD1. Source material: PBMCs or a T cell subset sorted from them (not recorded which). The CDR3 bases are TGCGCCAGCAGCTCCCCGGGACAGAGTGACAATGAGCAGTTCTTC. Translated: CASSSPGQSDNEQFF. The full variable domain, rest sourced from reference TRBV5-1 and TRBJ2-1, is KAGVTQTPRYLIKTRGQQVTLSCSPISGHRSVSWYQQTPGQGLQFLFEYFSETQRNKGNFPGRFSGRQFSNSRSEMNVSTLELGDSALYLCASSSPGQSDNEQFFGPGTRLTVL.